This T cell receptor beta chain appears in the sequencing data of a study of control samples from healthy donors and cancer patients. This clone was recorded only once. Sequencing was performed with immunoSEQ multiplex PCR; in TCRdb, only in-frame clones are kept and a portion is missing. The data hold about 120,000 clones, with approximately 88% observed a single time. The V end lost 1 base, the J end lost 2 bases, and 3 bases lay between the germline ends. The germline gives CDR1 LGHDT, CDR2 YNNKEL (reference sequence). The length of the CDR3 is 14 residues. This TCR was sampled from a middle-aged man in good health. The source material was blood. This chain uses TRBV3-1 (or the pseudogene TRBV3-2) with TRBJ2-6; D gene unclear. CDR3 sequence: CASSQGAGANVLTF. The CDR3 nucleotides read TGTGCCAGCAGCCAAGGGGCTGGGGCCAACGTCCTGACTTTC.